This T cell receptor beta chain was sequenced for a study of shared clonotypes between healthy human individuals. Method: immunoSEQ multiplex PCR; TCRdb's copy keeps in-frame clones and lacks some. The sample consists of 2.3 million or so clones, 80% to 95% of them appearing once. Sequencing used naive CD4+ T cells from PBMCs. Subset of the sample: CD45RA+ positively selected. The source is a man younger than 30 in good health. Some clones in this sample may be carry-over from other donors' samples.

The CDR3 reads CASSSRDRGETQYF. CDR3 bases: TGTGCCAGCAGCTCGCGGGACAGGGGTGAGACCCAGTACTTC. V and J are TRBV5-6 and TRBJ2-5; 10 positions agree with TRBD1. Germline values: CDR1 SGHDT, CDR2 YYEEEE. V shed 3 bases, J shed 5 bases, and the junction held 4 bases outside the gene matches. CDR3 size: 14 residues. The full variable domain, in which reference TRBV5-6 and TRBJ2-5 provide the parts outside the CDR3, is DAGVTQSPTHLIKTRGQQVTLRCSPKSGHDTVSWYQQALGQGPQFIFQYYEEEERQRGNFPDRFSGHQFPNYSSELNVNALLLGDSALYLCASSSRDRGETQYFGPGTRLLVL.